One and the same sample provided the 17 T cell receptor beta chains below, sequenced in a study of blood T cell repertoires in COVID-19. Only in-frame clones appear in the TCRdb table, and some are missing; sequencing was by immunoSEQ multiplex PCR. The sample has some 490,000 clones; approximately 85% are singletons. Sequenced input: peripheral blood. These receptors originate from a human donor in a cohort sampled during active COVID-19.

J is TRBJ1-4 and V is TRBV7-2; D is ambiguous. In germline, CDR1 is SGHTA, CDR2 FQGNSA. Trimming took off 2 bases at V and 8 bases at J, with 12 bases between the two ends. CDR3 length: 14 amino acids. CDR3 region: CASSLRGIEEKLFF. The CDR3 region has the DNA TGTGCCAGCAGCTTAAGAGGGATTGAGGAAAAACTGTTTTTT.

V is TRBV5-4 and J is TRBJ2-7; 15 bases line up with TRBD2. Germline assignment: CDR1 SGHNT and CDR2 YYREEE (reference sequence). With V trimmed by 0 bases and J by 6 bases, 7 bases remained unmatched. The CDR3 is made up of 17 amino acids. CDR3 sequence reads: CASSLGGLAGGPFEQYF. In nucleotides, the CDR3 is TGTGCCAGCAGCTTGGGCGGACTAGCGGGAGGGCCCTTCGAGCAGTACTTC.

This clone appeared once. This sequence joins TRBV9 and TRBJ2-6; D gene ambiguous. Trimming left V 1 base short and J 5 bases short, with 7 bases between. The CDR3 extends over 14 amino acids. Per the germline V gene, CDR1 is SGDLS and CDR2 is YYNGEE. In nucleotides, the CDR3 is TGTGCCAGCAGCGTACAGTCCCGGGCCAACGTCCTGACTTTC. Residues: CASSVQSRANVLTF.

This chain joins TRBV6-1 and TRBJ1-2; D ambiguous. V was shortened by 2 bases and J by 11 bases, with 12 bases between the two germline ends. CDR3 size: 12 residues. From germline, CDR1 is MNHNS and CDR2 SASEGT. The CDR3 region is CASSEYPPRYTF. The CDR3 bases are TGTGCCAGCAGTGAATACCCACCGCGATACACCTTC.

This clone was found once. CDR3 DNA: TGTGCCAGCACCTTCCTTTCTGGAAACACCATATATTTT. Protein: CASTFLSGNTIYF. The chain links TRBV3-1 (or the pseudogene TRBV3-2) to TRBJ1-3; D ambiguous. From germline, CDR1 is LGHDT and CDR2 YNNKEL (reference sequence). The CDR3 has 13 residues. V shed 7 bases and J shed 1 base, with 8 bases lying between them.

CDR3 in amino acids: CASSLNPSGIGYNEQFF. The CDR3 DNA reads TGCGCCAGCAGCTTGAACCCTAGCGGGATTGGGTACAATGAGCAGTTCTTC. The chain is built from TRBV5-1 and TRBJ2-1; 9 nucleotides agree with TRBD2. The V gene end was trimmed by 1 base and the J gene end by 4 bases; junction bases not matched to a gene: 9. CDR3 size: 17 residues. Looked up from germline, CDR1 is SGHRS and CDR2 is YFSETQ. Full variable domain (outside the CDR3, taken from reference TRBV5-1 and TRBJ2-1): KAGVTQTPRYLIKTRGQQVTLSCSPISGHRSVSWYQQTPGQGLQFLFEYFSETQRNKGNFPGRFSGRQFSNSRSEMNVSTLELGDSALYLCASSLNPSGIGYNEQFFGPGTRLTVL.

This clone showed up just a few times. The rearrangement links TRBV11-2 to TRBJ2-7; 8 positions agree with TRBD2. CDR3 size: 16 residues. Germline V gene data show CDR1 as SGHAT and CDR2 as FQNNGV. The V and J ends lost 0 bases and 4 bases, in that order; junction bases with no gene match: 8. The CDR3 DNA follows: TGTGCCAGCAGCTTAGATAACGCGGGAGGTCATTACGAGCAGTACTTC. It is translated as CASSLDNAGGHYEQYF.

V and J are TRBV19 and TRBJ2-5; the D gene is possibly TRBD1 (5 bases). V gave up 3 bases and J gave up 2 bases, with 13 bases separating them. CDR1 is LNHDA, CDR2 SQIVND, per germline (reference sequence). The CDR3 is made up of 15 amino acids. DNA for the CDR3: TGTGCCAGTAGTATGAATTCAGGGCGGCAAGAGACCCAGTACTTC. This encodes CASSMNSGRQETQYF.

This chain joins TRBV6-5 and TRBJ1-6; 9 nucleotides line up with TRBD1. Germline V CDR1 and CDR2: MNHEY, SVGAGI. J gave up 9 bases and V 5 bases, and 5 bases lay outside the gene matches. The CDR3 totals 14 residues. CDR3 loop: CASSPGQGLSPLHF. The CDR3 bases are TGTGCCAGCAGTCCAGGACAGGGGCTTTCACCCCTCCACTTT.

The rearrangement links TRBV27 to TRBJ2-7; the match to TRBD1 covers 7 bases. Germline V CDR1 and CDR2: MNHEY, SMNVEV (reference sequence). The CDR3 is made up of 15 amino acids. V gave up 4 bases and J gave up 3 bases; unmatched junction bases: 9. The CDR3 DNA follows: TGTGCCAGCAGTTATAGAGGGGGACAGAGCTACGAGCAGTACTTC. This codes for CASSYRGGQSYEQYF.

The chain has TRBV30 and TRBJ1-1, with D perhaps matching TRBD1 (5 bases). The CDR3 contains 13 residues. The germline CDR1 and CDR2 sequences are GTSNPN and SVGIG (reference sequence). Between the trimmed V and J ends, which lost 2 bases and 5 bases, there was a span of 12 bases. CDR3 DNA: TGTGCCTGGAGTTCTGGGGGGAAAACTGAAGCTTTCTTT. Protein: CAWSSGGKTEAFF. The variable domain in full, with the rest retrieved from reference TRBV30 and TRBJ1-1, is SQTIHQWPATLVQPVGSPLSLECTVEGTSNPNLYWYRQAAGRGLQLLFYSVGIGQISSEVPQNLSASRPQDRQFILSSKKLLLSDSGFYLCAWSSGGKTEAFFGQGTRLTVV.

This sequence joins TRBV19 and TRBJ2-1; D is perhaps TRBD1 (6 bases). Germline assignment: CDR1 LNHDA and CDR2 SQIVND (reference sequence). The CDR3 consists of 16 residues. Trimming pared 4 bases from V and 5 bases from J, leaving 18 bases between. CDR3 bases: TGTGCCAGTAGTACCCTAGGGGGTTCGCGTAACAATGAGCAGTTCTTC. Encoded protein: CASSTLGGSRNNEQFF.

CDR3 nucleotides: TGTGCCAGCAGCTTGATCCAGGGCTCAACTGAAGCTTTCTTT. Amino acids: CASSLIQGSTEAFF. This chain links TRBV5-4 with TRBJ1-1, with a tentative D call TRBD1 (5 bases). The CDR3 totals 14 residues. CDR1 SGHNT and CDR2 YYREEE come from the germline V gene (reference sequence). Between the trimmed V and J ends, which lost 1 base and 5 bases, there was a span of 12 bases.

This rearrangement joins TRBV4-1 to TRBJ1-2, with TRBD1 matching 8 bases. CDR1 and CDR2 (germline): MGHRA, YSYEKL. The CDR3 is 14 amino acids. V dropped 4 bases and J dropped 3; count of bases not matched to a gene: 4. The CDR3 reads CASSRTGGDYGYTF. The CDR3 DNA follows: TGCGCCAGCAGCCGAACAGGGGGGGACTATGGCTACACCTTC.

CDR3 loop: CASSYPRTGGGRETQYF. The CDR3 bases are TGTGCCAGCAGTTATCCCAGGACAGGGGGCGGTAGGGAGACCCAGTACTTC. The J gene is TRBJ2-5, the V gene TRBV6-2 or TRBV6-3, with 11 bases fitting TRBD1. CDR1 is MNHEY and CDR2 is SVGEGT in the germline V gene. This CDR3 contains 17 residues. V lost 3 bases to trimming and J lost 5 bases; unmatched junction nucleotides: 11.

The V call is TRBV2, the J call TRBJ2-7, with D possibly being TRBD1 (5 bases). The CDR3 covers 13 residues. CDR1 and CDR2 (germline): SNHLY, FYNNEI. Trimming shortened V by 4 bases and J by 3 bases, and 10 bases separated the two germline ends. Here the CDR3 DNA reads TGTGCCAGCAGTGCTGACAGACTCTACGAGCAGTACTTC. It encodes CASSADRLYEQYF.

The chain is built from TRBV18 and TRBJ1-4; TRBD1 agrees at 9 bases. Germline CDR1 reads KGHSH; CDR2 reads LQKENI. V was pared by 6 bases and J by 0 bases, with 8 bases of the junction left unmatched. CDR3 length: 17 residues. CDR3 coding DNA: TGTGCCAGCTCCCTTACAGGGGGCATCGCAACTAATGAAAAACTGTTTTTT. It encodes CASSLTGGIATNEKLFF. Filled out from reference TRBV18 and TRBJ1-4, the complete variable domain reads NAGVMQNPRHLVRRRGQEARLRCSPMKGHSHVYWYRQLPEEGLKFMVYLQKENIIDESGMPKERFSAEFPKEGPSILRIQQVVRGDSAAYFCASSLTGGIATNEKLFFGSGTQLSVL.